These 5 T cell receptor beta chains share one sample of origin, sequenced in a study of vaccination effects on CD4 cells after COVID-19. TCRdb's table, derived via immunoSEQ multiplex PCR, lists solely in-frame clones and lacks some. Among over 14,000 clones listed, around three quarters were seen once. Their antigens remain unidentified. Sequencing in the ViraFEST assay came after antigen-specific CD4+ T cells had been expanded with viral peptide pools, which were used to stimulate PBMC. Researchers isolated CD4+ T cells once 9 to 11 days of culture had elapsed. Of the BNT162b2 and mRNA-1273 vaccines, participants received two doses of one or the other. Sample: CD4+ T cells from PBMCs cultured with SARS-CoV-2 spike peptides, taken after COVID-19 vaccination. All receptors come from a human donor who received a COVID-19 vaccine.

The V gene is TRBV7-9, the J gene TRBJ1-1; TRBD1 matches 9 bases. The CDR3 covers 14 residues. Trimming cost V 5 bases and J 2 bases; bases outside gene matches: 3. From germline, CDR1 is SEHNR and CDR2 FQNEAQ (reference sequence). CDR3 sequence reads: CASSKDRGNTEAFF. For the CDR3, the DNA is TGTGCCAGCAGCAAGGACAGGGGAAACACTGAAGCTTTCTTT.

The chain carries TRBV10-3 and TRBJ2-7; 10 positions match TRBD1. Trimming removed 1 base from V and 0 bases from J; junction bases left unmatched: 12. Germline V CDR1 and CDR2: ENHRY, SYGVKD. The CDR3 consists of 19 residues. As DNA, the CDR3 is TGTGCCATCAGTGAGTTACCGGGACAGGGGACTCTGAGCTCCTACGAGCAGTACTTC. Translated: CAISELPGQGTLSSYEQYF.

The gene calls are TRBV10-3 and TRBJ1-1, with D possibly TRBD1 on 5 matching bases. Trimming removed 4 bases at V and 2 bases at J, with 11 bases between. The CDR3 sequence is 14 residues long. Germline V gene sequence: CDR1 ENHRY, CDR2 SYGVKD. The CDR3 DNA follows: TGTGCCATCAGTGCGGGGCGGGACAACACTGAAGCTTTCTTT. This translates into CAISAGRDNTEAFF.

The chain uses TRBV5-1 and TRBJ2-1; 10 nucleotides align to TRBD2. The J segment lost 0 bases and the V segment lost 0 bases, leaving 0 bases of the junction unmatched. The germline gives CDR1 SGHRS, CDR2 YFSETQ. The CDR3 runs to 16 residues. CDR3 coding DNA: TGCGCCAGCAGCTTGGTAGCGGGAGGCTCCTACAATGAGCAGTTCTTC. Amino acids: CASSLVAGGSYNEQFF.

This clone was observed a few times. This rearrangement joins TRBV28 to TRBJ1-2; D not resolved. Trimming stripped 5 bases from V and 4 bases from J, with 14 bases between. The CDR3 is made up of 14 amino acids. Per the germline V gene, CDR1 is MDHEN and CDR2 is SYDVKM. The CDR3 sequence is CASSPQTRTYGYTF. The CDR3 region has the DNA TGTGCCAGCAGTCCTCAGACACGAACCTATGGCTACACCTTC.